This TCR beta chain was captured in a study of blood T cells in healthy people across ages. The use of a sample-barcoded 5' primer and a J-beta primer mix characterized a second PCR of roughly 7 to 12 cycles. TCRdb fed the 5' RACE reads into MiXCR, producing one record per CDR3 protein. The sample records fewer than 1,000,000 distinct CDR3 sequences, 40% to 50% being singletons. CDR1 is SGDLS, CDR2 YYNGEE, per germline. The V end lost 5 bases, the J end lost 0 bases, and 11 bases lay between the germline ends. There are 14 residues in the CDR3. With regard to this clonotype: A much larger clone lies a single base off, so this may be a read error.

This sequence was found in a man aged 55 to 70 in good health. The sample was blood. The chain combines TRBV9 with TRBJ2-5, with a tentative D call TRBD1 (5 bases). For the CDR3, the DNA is TGTGCCAGCAGTTCAGGGTCCAACCAAGAGACCCAGTACTTC. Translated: CASSSGSNQETQYF.